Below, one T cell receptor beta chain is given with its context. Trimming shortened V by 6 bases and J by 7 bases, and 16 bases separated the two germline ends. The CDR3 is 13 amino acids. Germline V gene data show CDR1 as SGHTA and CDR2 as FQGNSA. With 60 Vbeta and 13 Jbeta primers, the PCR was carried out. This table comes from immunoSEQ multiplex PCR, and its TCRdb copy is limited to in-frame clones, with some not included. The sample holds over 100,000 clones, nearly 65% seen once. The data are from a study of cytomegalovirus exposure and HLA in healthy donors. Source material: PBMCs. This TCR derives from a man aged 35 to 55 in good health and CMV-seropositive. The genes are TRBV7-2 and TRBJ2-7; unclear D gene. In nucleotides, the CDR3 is TGTGCCAGCAGTCCAGACGGAGTGGTGGAGCAGTACTTC. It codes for CASSPDGVVEQYF.